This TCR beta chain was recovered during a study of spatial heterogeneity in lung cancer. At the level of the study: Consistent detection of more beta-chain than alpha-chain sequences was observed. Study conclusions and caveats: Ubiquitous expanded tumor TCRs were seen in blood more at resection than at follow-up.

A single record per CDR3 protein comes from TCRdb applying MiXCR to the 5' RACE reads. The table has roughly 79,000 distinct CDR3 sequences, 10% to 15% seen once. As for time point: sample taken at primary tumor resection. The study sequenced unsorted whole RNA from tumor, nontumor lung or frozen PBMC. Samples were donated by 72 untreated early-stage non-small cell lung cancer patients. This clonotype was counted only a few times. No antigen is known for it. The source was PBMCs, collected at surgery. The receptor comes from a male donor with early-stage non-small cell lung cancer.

CDR3 protein: CASSLRDVGNNEQFF. As DNA, the CDR3 is TGCGCCAGCAGCTTGAGGGACGTTGGTAACAATGAGCAGTTCTTC. V is TRBV5-1 and J is TRBJ2-1; D possibly matches TRBD1 or TRBD2 (5 bases each). The CDR3 runs to 15 residues. Germline values: CDR1 SGHRS, CDR2 YFSETQ. Trimming stripped 1 base from V and 5 bases from J, with 13 bases between.